The 29 T cell receptor beta chains in this list originate from one sample, sequenced in a study of cytomegalovirus exposure and HLA in healthy donors. Amplification used 60 Vbeta primers and 13 Jbeta primers. Measured with immunoSEQ multiplex PCR; TCRdb has only the in-frame clones, and not every one. The top ten clones hold less than 2.5% of a sample with fewer than 200,000 clones, about 69% of them seen once. The sequenced material came from PBMCs. These receptors came from a human donor in good health.

V and J are TRBV4-1 and TRBJ1-1, with a tentative D call TRBD1 (5 bases). V was trimmed by 0 bases and J by 11 bases, leaving 13 bases between them. The CDR3 spans 13 residues. Looked up from germline, CDR1 is MGHRA and CDR2 is YSYEKL. The CDR3 region is CASSQDQGLRAFF. CDR3 coding DNA: TGCGCCAGCAGCCAAGATCAGGGTTTGAGGGCTTTCTTT.

V and J are TRBV6-4 and TRBJ1-1; a weak D match, TRBD1 (6 bases). The germline gives CDR1 MRHNA, CDR2 SNTAGT. The CDR3 is 15 residues long. V was cut by 3 bases and J by 6 bases, with 17 bases left in between. The CDR3 DNA sequence: TGTGCCAGCAGTGAGGTCGCAGGGGCATTTGCTGAAGCTTTCTTT. Translation: CASSEVAGAFAEAFF.

V is TRBV29-1 and J is TRBJ2-1, with 9 bases aligning to TRBD2. Germline V gives CDR1 SQVTM, CDR2 ANQGSEA. This CDR3 has 13 residues. Unmatched junction bases numbered 4, after V lost 1 base and J lost 9 bases. CDR3 residues: CSVEGRGGFEQFF. The CDR3 DNA follows: TGCAGCGTTGAAGGGCGGGGGGGCTTTGAGCAGTTCTTC.

This clone was picked up a small number of times. The chain uses TRBV6-5 and TRBJ2-3; D call uncertain. This CDR3 comprises 16 residues. CDR1 MNHEY and CDR2 SVGAGI come from the germline V gene. V lost 0 bases, J lost 3 bases, and 13 bases lay in between. The CDR3 DNA follows: TGTGCCAGCAGTTACTCGAACGTGCCTACTACAGATACGCAGTATTTT. It is translated as CASSYSNVPTTDTQYF.

V usage is TRBV11-2 and J usage is TRBJ1-6; no firm D call. V lost 4 bases to trimming and J lost 2 bases, with 12 bases between them. This CDR3 is 16 amino acids long. Germline lookup yields CDR1 SGHAT and CDR2 FQNNGV. The CDR3 coding sequence is TGTGCCAGCAGCTCAGCCGAAGGAGCCTATAATTCACCCCTCCACTTT. Translated, it gives CASSSAEGAYNSPLHF.

The V and J genes are TRBV20-1 and TRBJ1-2; TRBD1 matches 8 bases. Germline V gene lookup returns CDR1 DFQATT and CDR2 SNEGSKA (reference sequence). This CDR3 contains 11 residues. The CDR3 region has the DNA TGCATCCGTAAGACAGGGGATGGCTACACCTTC. It is translated as CIRKTGDGYTF.

The chain employs TRBV11-2 and TRBJ1-2; TRBD1 aligns across 8 bases. The CDR3 runs to 15 residues. The junction had 7 bases not matched to a gene; V was cut back by 0 bases and J by 7 bases. The germline V gene encodes CDR1 SGHAT and CDR2 FQNNGV. The CDR3 DNA reads as TGTGCCAGCAGCTTAGACCTCGGACAGGGTAGTGGCTACACCTTC. It codes for CASSLDLGQGSGYTF.

A single count supports this clone. The chain employs TRBV6-1 and TRBJ2-2, with TRBD2 as a possible D gene (6 bases). The CDR3 has 13 amino acids. CDR1 is MNHNS and CDR2 is SASEGT in the germline V gene. Trimming cost V 8 bases and J 1 base, with 8 bases left between them. The CDR3 protein is CASSGGNTGELFF. In DNA form, the CDR3 reads TGTGCCAGCTCCGGGGGGAACACCGGGGAGCTGTTTTTT.

The chain is built from TRBV5-6 and TRBJ1-1; D remains unclear. Trimming took 4 bases from V and 4 from J, leaving 11 bases between them. Germline-derived CDR1 and CDR2 are SGHDT and YYEEEE. The CDR3 runs to 13 residues. The CDR3 reads CASSGLAVTEAFF. CDR3 sequence (DNA): TGTGCCAGCAGCGGCCTGGCGGTCACTGAAGCTTTCTTT.

V usage is TRBV23-1 and J usage is TRBJ1-5; 7 bases agree with TRBD1. TRBV23-1 is known as an ORF, though its function is uncertain. The J segment lost 7 bases and the V segment lost 0 bases, leaving 12 bases of the junction unmatched. This CDR3 contains 17 residues. The CDR3 region has the DNA TGCGCCAGCAGTCAATCCGGACAGGCCGTTCCCCCGCAGCCCCAGCATTTT. Translated, it gives CASSQSGQAVPPQPQHF.

V gene TRBV7-6 combines with J gene TRBJ2-3; TRBD2 matches at 7 bases. Unmatched junction bases numbered 11, after V lost 5 bases and J lost 3 bases. CDR1 SGHVS and CDR2 FNYEAQ come from the germline V gene. The CDR3 length is 16 residues. The CDR3 coding sequence is TGTGCCAGCAGCCCCAGAACGGGGGGTCTAACAGATACGCAGTATTTT. Translation: CASSPRTGGLTDTQYF.

The rearrangement links TRBV6-6 to TRBJ1-3; D gene uncertain. The CDR3 loop spans 15 amino acids. Germline CDR1 is MNHNY and CDR2 is SVGAGI (reference sequence). Trimming stripped 7 bases from V and 4 bases from J, with 17 bases between. CDR3 DNA sequence: TGTGCCAGCACCCTGGAGAGGGTATCGGGAAACACCATATATTTT. This codes for CASTLERVSGNTIYF.

This clone showed up just a few times. The gene calls are TRBV6-5 and TRBJ2-3, with 9 bases aligning to TRBD2. CDR3 length: 16 residues. Trimming took 0 bases from V and 0 from J; bases not matched to a gene: 1. Germline-derived CDR1 and CDR2 are MNHEY and SVGAGI. Written as DNA, the CDR3 is TGTGCCAGCAGTTACTCTGCGGGGGGGAGCACAGATACGCAGTATTTT. Protein product: CASSYSAGGSTDTQYF.

The chain uses TRBV29-1 and TRBJ2-1; 7 positions agree with TRBD1. This CDR3 comprises 13 residues. Germline lookup yields CDR1 SQVTM and CDR2 ANQGSEA. Trimming cost V 2 bases and J 5 bases; bases outside gene matches: 3. In DNA form, the CDR3 reads TGCAGCGTTGAACAGCAGGGGGACAATGAGCAGTTCTTC. Encoded protein: CSVEQQGDNEQFF.

The genes are TRBV13 and TRBJ2-7, with 11 bases identical to TRBD2. The J segment lost 0 bases and the V segment lost 6 bases, leaving 4 bases of the junction unmatched. The germline gives CDR1 PRHDT, CDR2 FYEKMQ (reference sequence). The length of the CDR3 is 15 residues. CDR3 nucleotides: TGTGCCAGCAGTATCGGGACTAGCGGCTCCTACGAGCAGTACTTC. Protein: CASSIGTSGSYEQYF.

This clone has just one count. The V and J genes are TRBV21-1 and TRBJ1-6; whether TRBD1, the table's D call, matches the DNA was not checked. TRBV21-1 is labeled a pseudogene. The CDR3 spans 16 residues. CDR3 sequence: CASSLQYLSYNSPLHF. In nucleotides, the CDR3 is TGTGCCAGCAGCCTACAGTACCTCTCCTATAATTCACCCCTCCACTTT.

V usage is TRBV19 and J usage is TRBJ1-1, with D maybe TRBD1 (5 bases). CDR1 LNHDA and CDR2 SQIVND come from the germline V gene (reference sequence). Between the trimmed V and J ends, which lost 7 bases and 5 bases, there was a span of 14 bases. The CDR3 covers 13 residues. The CDR3 coding sequence is TGTGCCAGTAACGAAGCAGGGCGAACTGAAGCTTTCTTT. Protein sequence: CASNEAGRTEAFF.

The chain links TRBV7-2 to TRBJ2-7; 7 bases line up with TRBD1. With V trimmed by 5 bases and J by 3 bases, 10 bases remained unmatched. The CDR3 length is 15 residues. Looked up from germline, CDR1 is SGHTA and CDR2 is FQGNSA. The chain's CDR3 is CASSVSLGGGYEQYF. For the CDR3, the DNA is TGTGCCAGCAGCGTTAGCTTAGGGGGCGGCTACGAGCAGTACTTC. Complete variable domain (other parts from reference TRBV7-2 and TRBJ2-7): GAGVSQSPSNKVTEKGKDVELRCDPISGHTALYWYRQSLGQGLEFLIYFQGNSAPDKSGLPSDRFSAERTGGSVSTLTIQRTQQEDSAVYLCASSVSLGGGYEQYFGPGTRLTVT.

This clone was observed once. V and J are TRBV28 and TRBJ2-1; TRBD2 aligns across 7 bases. J gave up 8 bases and V 7 bases, and 8 bases lay outside the gene matches. This CDR3 comprises 13 residues. CDR1 and CDR2 (germline): MDHEN, SYDVKM. CDR3 protein: CASTSTSRHEQFF. The CDR3 coding sequence is TGTGCCAGCACCTCGACTAGCAGACATGAGCAGTTCTTC.

The gene calls are TRBV30 and TRBJ1-2; 12 nucleotides align to TRBD1. Germline CDR1 is GTSNPN and CDR2 is SVGIG (reference sequence). Trimming cost V 7 bases and J 7 bases; bases outside gene matches: 16. The CDR3 has 16 amino acids. CDR3 sequence: CASYRDRGLTGSGYTF. As DNA, the CDR3 is TGTGCCTCCTACCGGGACAGGGGGCTAACGGGAAGTGGCTACACCTTC.

This clone was seen a single time. The chain couples TRBV19 to TRBJ2-3, with D perhaps TRBD1 (6 bases). CDR3 length: 14 amino acids. V was cut by 3 bases and J by 6 bases, with 13 bases left in between. Germline V gene data show CDR1 as LNHDA and CDR2 as SQIVND (reference sequence). The CDR3 loop reads CASSMGQGTDTQYF. The CDR3 DNA reads TGTGCCAGTAGTATGGGGCAGGGGACGGATACGCAGTATTTT.

This clone was seen more than once but under ten times. The gene calls are TRBV2 and TRBJ1-1; possibly TRBD1 for D (6 bases). Germline V lookup: CDR1 SNHLY, CDR2 FYNNEI. The CDR3 consists of 13 residues. Deletions cut 4 bases from V and 1 base from J, with 7 bases between. Here the CDR3 reads CASSVTGNTEAFF. CDR3 nucleotide sequence: TGTGCCAGCAGTGTGACAGGGAACACTGAAGCTTTCTTT.

There are a few counts of this clone. The DNA for the CDR3 is TGCGCCAGCAGCTTGGTCGGGGGTTTAAGTACCGGGGAGCTGTTTTTT. Protein: CASSLVGGLSTGELFF. The chain uses TRBV5-1 and TRBJ2-2, with D possibly being TRBD2 (6 bases). Deletions cut 0 bases from V and 5 bases from J, with 14 bases between. The CDR3 has 16 residues. In germline, CDR1 is SGHRS, CDR2 YFSETQ.

CDR3 sequence reads: CASSVATGTGGPGSPLHF. The CDR3 DNA reads as TGTGCCAGCAGCGTAGCTACGGGGACAGGGGGCCCTGGTTCACCCCTCCACTTT. This chain uses TRBV9 with TRBJ1-6; 12 bases are shared with TRBD1. The CDR3 contains 18 residues. Germline V lookup: CDR1 SGDLS, CDR2 YYNGEE. J gave up 9 bases and V 0 bases, and 10 bases lay outside the gene matches.

The chain employs TRBV27 and TRBJ1-2; 7 bases agree with TRBD1. Germline V gene lookup returns CDR1 MNHEY and CDR2 SMNVEV (reference sequence). The CDR3 totals 17 residues. V was pared by 4 bases and J by 2 bases, with 13 bases of the junction left unmatched. Here the CDR3 reads CASSSSTSGQINYGYTF. In DNA form, the CDR3 reads TGTGCCAGCAGTTCCTCAACCTCGGGACAGATCAACTATGGCTACACCTTC.

The chain links TRBV27 to TRBJ2-3; 9 bases align to TRBD2. Germline trimming cut 7 bases from V and 2 bases from J; bases unmatched to any gene: 4. The germline CDR1 and CDR2 sequences are MNHEY and SMNVEV (reference sequence). There are 14 residues in the CDR3. Here the CDR3 DNA reads TGTGCCAGCACAAGCGGGGGGTTCACAGATACGCAGTATTTT. This gives the protein CASTSGGFTDTQYF.

V and J are TRBV5-1 and TRBJ2-5; no firm D call. Judging by the DNA end, TRBJ2-7 fits better; the J call may be wrong. The CDR3 is 14 amino acids. CDR1 is SGHRS, CDR2 YFSETQ, per germline. The CDR3 sequence is CASSFGQSSYEQYF. The CDR3 nucleotides are TGCGCCAGCAGTTTTGGGCAGTCCTCCTACGAGCAGTACTTC.

This clone was found once. The V and J genes are TRBV5-1 and TRBJ1-1; TRBD1 matches at 10 bases. V was clipped by 3 bases and J by 5 bases; unmatched bases: 7. The CDR3 sequence is 15 residues long. The V gene's germline CDR1 is SGHRS and CDR2 YFSETQ. The CDR3 reads CASSSSGTGDTEAFF. In DNA form, the CDR3 reads TGCGCCAGCAGCTCCTCCGGGACAGGGGATACTGAAGCTTTCTTT.

This clone showed up just a few times. The CDR3: CAISGRDSYEQYF. CDR3 sequence (DNA): TGTGCCATCAGTGGCAGGGATTCCTACGAGCAGTACTTC. J is TRBJ2-7 and V is TRBV10-3; D may be TRBD1 (5 bases). Germline CDR1 ENHRY, CDR2 SYGVKD. The CDR3 is made up of 13 amino acids. Trimming removed 4 bases from V and 1 base from J, with 8 bases in between.